This record looks at one T cell receptor beta chain sequence and its context. This record belongs to a study of blood T cell repertoires in COVID-19. The data were produced by immunoSEQ multiplex PCR, yet TCRdb's version contains in-frame clones alone and is incomplete. The sample includes approximately 20,000 clones, around 84% of them seen just once. This CDR3 spans 17 amino acids. With V trimmed by 1 base and J by 0 bases, 4 bases remained unmatched. Germline CDR1 is LGHDT and CDR2 is YNNKEL (reference sequence). Material for sequencing was peripheral blood. The chain is built from TRBV3-1 (or the pseudogene TRBV3-2) and TRBJ2-3; TRBD2 aligns across 10 bases. This TCR was sampled from a human donor with active COVID-19. The donor label of this sample is uncertain. This chain's CDR3 is CASSQGVAGGSTDTQYF. The CDR3 nucleotides are TGTGCCAGCAGCCAAGGGGTAGCGGGGGGCAGCACAGATACGCAGTATTTT.